Each of the 14 T cell receptor beta chains below was sequenced from the same sample in a study of Ad26.COV2.S vaccination and SARS-CoV-2 variants. Some clones are missing from TCRdb's copy, which holds only in-frame ones; the method was immunoSEQ multiplex PCR. Of roughly 180,000 clones listed, 87% are singletons. The sequencing here drew on peripheral blood, taken after recovery from COVID-19. The receptor set was obtained from a human donor who had recovered from COVID-19.

The J gene is TRBJ2-1, the V gene TRBV5-1, with 9 bases lining up with TRBD1. The CDR3 has 14 amino acids. J gave up 7 bases and V 4 bases, and 6 bases lay outside the gene matches. CDR1 is SGHRS, CDR2 YFSETQ, per germline. CDR3 coding DNA: TGCGCCAGCAGCCCACAGGGGGCGGTTAATGAGCAGTTCTTC. As protein: CASSPQGAVNEQFF. Full variable domain (outside the CDR3, taken from reference TRBV5-1 and TRBJ2-1): KAGVTQTPRYLIKTRGQQVTLSCSPISGHRSVSWYQQTPGQGLQFLFEYFSETQRNKGNFPGRFSGRQFSNSRSEMNVSTLELGDSALYLCASSPQGAVNEQFFGPGTRLTVL.

The V call is TRBV11-1, the J call TRBJ2-7, with a possible D match to TRBD2 (7 bases). Germline V gene sequence: CDR1 SGHAT, CDR2 FQDESV (reference sequence). The CDR3 sequence is 13 residues long. Trimming took 6 bases from V and 0 from J, leaving 9 bases between them. As DNA, the CDR3 is TGTGCCAGCAGGGGGGGGCCCTCCTACGAGCAGTACTTC. The encoded protein is CASRGGPSYEQYF.

The CDR3 DNA follows: TGTGCCAGCAGCCTCGGACAGGGGGACTACGAGCAGTACTTC. Its translation: CASSLGQGDYEQYF. V and J are TRBV13 and TRBJ2-7, with 10 positions matching TRBD1. The CDR3 contains 14 residues. With 5 bases clipped from V and 3 bases from J, the junction kept 4 bases outside the gene matches. CDR1 is PRHDT and CDR2 is FYEKMQ in the germline V gene (reference sequence). Complete variable domain (other parts from reference TRBV13 and TRBJ2-7): AAGVIQSPRHLIKEKRETATLKCYPIPRHDTVYWYQQGPGQDPQFLISFYEKMQSDKGSIPDRFSAQQFSDYHSELNMSSLELGDSALYFCASSLGQGDYEQYFGPGTRLTVT.

This chain uses TRBV18 with TRBJ2-1; TRBD2 aligns across 7 bases. Germline values: CDR1 KGHSH, CDR2 LQKENI. This CDR3 has 13 amino acids. With V trimmed by 4 bases and J by 4 bases, 1 base remained unmatched. CDR3 sequence (DNA): TGTGCCAGCTCACGGGGGGGGTACAATGAGCAGTTCTTC. Amino acid sequence: CASSRGGYNEQFF.

As regards this clone: A junction boundary mismatches the germline segment, possibly from a read error. The V gene is TRBV6-1, the J gene TRBJ2-3; D is unresolved. The CDR3 is 14 residues long. Germline-derived CDR1 and CDR2 are MNHNS and SASEGT. The CDR3 DNA reads TGTGCCAGCAGCGAAGGGTGGAGCACAGATACGCAGTATTTT. This sequence encodes CASSEGWSTDTQYF.

The J gene is TRBJ1-6, the V gene TRBV28; D perhaps matches TRBD1 (5 bases). V shed 7 bases and J shed 2 bases, with 15 bases lying between them. Germline V gene sequence: CDR1 MDHEN, CDR2 SYDVKM. The CDR3 loop spans 16 amino acids. The CDR3 region is CASTQAREPYNSPLHF. The DNA for the CDR3 is TGTGCCAGCACCCAAGCCAGGGAACCCTATAATTCACCCCTCCACTTT.

This clone appeared once. The V and J genes are TRBV9 and TRBJ2-2; D is possibly TRBD2 (7 bases). Germline CDR1 is SGDLS and CDR2 is YYNGEE. The CDR3 is 13 amino acids. The V end lost 4 bases, the J end lost 6 bases, and 10 bases lay between the germline ends. Here the CDR3 reads CASSWGGSGELFF. CDR3 nucleotide sequence: TGTGCCAGCAGCTGGGGGGGCTCCGGGGAGCTGTTTTTT.

The rearrangement uses TRBV27 and TRBJ2-7, with 9 bases fitting TRBD1. CDR3 length: 13 amino acids. CDR1 MNHEY and CDR2 SMNVEV come from the germline V gene (reference sequence). With 8 bases clipped from V and 6 bases from J, the junction kept 8 bases outside the gene matches. CDR3 DNA: TGTGCCAGCGGAACCGGGACAGGGCTCGAGCAGTACTTC. This codes for CASGTGTGLEQYF.

This clone was detected a few times. The rearrangement uses TRBV3-1 (or the pseudogene TRBV3-2) and TRBJ1-6; no firm D call. V shed 8 bases and J shed 10 bases, with 15 bases lying between them. Looked up from germline, CDR1 is LGHDT and CDR2 is YNNKEL (reference sequence). This CDR3 has 13 amino acids. The CDR3 loop reads CASADGPASPLHF. CDR3 bases: TGTGCCAGCGCCGACGGGCCTGCCTCACCCCTCCACTTT.

This sequence joins TRBV5-1 and TRBJ2-3, with no clear D. Trimming shortened V by 2 bases and J by 0 bases, and 7 bases separated the two germline ends. CDR3 length: 14 amino acids. CDR1 and CDR2 from the germline V gene are SGHRS and YFSETQ. The CDR3 loop is CASSFSTSTDTQYF. CDR3 bases: TGCGCCAGCAGCTTTTCCACTAGCACAGATACGCAGTATTTT.

The chain links TRBV6-5 to TRBJ1-1; maybe TRBD1 (5 bases). The CDR3 consists of 15 residues. V shed 2 bases and J shed 1 base, with 11 bases lying between them. Germline V gene data show CDR1 as MNHEY and CDR2 as SVGAGI. The CDR3 here is CASSYGAGTNTEAFF. For the CDR3, the DNA is TGTGCCAGCAGTTACGGGGCCGGTACGAACACTGAAGCTTTCTTT.

The chain recombines TRBV6-5 with TRBJ2-7, with TRBD2 matching over 10 bases. Germline V gene lookup returns CDR1 MNHEY and CDR2 SVGAGI. J lost 6 bases, V lost 6 bases, and 5 bases had no gene match. The CDR3 is 13 residues long. The CDR3 sequence: CASRVAGGIEQYF. The CDR3 DNA follows: TGTGCCAGCAGGGTAGCGGGGGGAATCGAGCAGTACTTC.

The chain has TRBV11-2 and TRBJ2-2, with 7 nucleotides matching TRBD1. From germline, CDR1 is SGHAT and CDR2 FQNNGV. Unmatched junction bases numbered 0, after V lost 1 base and J lost 1 base. The CDR3 loop spans 15 amino acids. CDR3 sequence reads: CASSLGQGNTGELFF. CDR3 DNA: TGTGCCAGCAGCTTAGGACAGGGGAACACCGGGGAGCTGTTTTTT.

The sample holds one count of this clone. The chain recombines TRBV10-2 with TRBJ2-3; TRBD2 matches 10 bases. CDR3 length: 13 residues. V shed 6 bases and J 5 bases; nucleotides not matched to a gene: 2. The germline CDR1 and CDR2 sequences are WSHSY and SAAADI. CDR3 DNA: TGCGCCAGCAGGCCTAGCGGGGGAGATACGCAGTATTTT. Translating it yields CASRPSGGDTQYF.